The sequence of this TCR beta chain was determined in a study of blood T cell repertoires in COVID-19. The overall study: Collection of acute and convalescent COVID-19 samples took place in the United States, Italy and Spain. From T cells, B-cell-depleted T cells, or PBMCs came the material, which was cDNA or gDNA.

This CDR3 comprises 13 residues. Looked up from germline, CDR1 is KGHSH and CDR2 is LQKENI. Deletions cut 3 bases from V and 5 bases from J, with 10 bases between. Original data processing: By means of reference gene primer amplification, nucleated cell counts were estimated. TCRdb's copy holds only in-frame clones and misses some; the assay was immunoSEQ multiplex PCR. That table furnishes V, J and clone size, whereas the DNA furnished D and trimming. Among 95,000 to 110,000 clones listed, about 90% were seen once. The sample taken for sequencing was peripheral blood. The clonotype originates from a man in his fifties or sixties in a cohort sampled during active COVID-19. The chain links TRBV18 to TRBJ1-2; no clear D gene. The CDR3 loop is CASSPQAEYGYTF. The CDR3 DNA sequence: TGTGCCAGCTCACCTCAGGCCGAGTATGGCTACACCTTC.